The T cell receptor (beta chain) under discussion was sequenced for a study of blood T cell repertoires in COVID-19. Overall study: COVID-19 samples collected from the United States, Italy and Spain covered acute and convalescent phases. PBMCs, B-cell-depleted T cells, or T cells provided the cDNA or gDNA that made up the material.

The germline CDR1 and CDR2 sequences are MDHEN and SYDVKM. The CDR3 consists of 17 residues. V lost 7 bases, J lost 8 bases, and 20 bases stayed unmatched. In the original processing: How many nucleated cells were present was estimated from reference gene primer amplification. Sequencing was performed with immunoSEQ multiplex PCR; in TCRdb, only in-frame clones are kept and a portion is missing. V, J and clone size are those of that table, while D and trimming were read from the DNA. This sample yields 310,000 or so clones, of which about 84% are seen a single time; around 1.7% belongs to the top ten.

The specimen was peripheral blood. The TCR was taken from a woman aged 50 to 60 with acute or convalescent COVID-19. The rearrangement uses TRBV28 and TRBJ1-2, with 9 nucleotides matching TRBD1. The CDR3 nucleotides read TGTGCCAGCACCCATACGCGCCGGGACAGGGTTTTTCGGGGCTACACCTTC. Protein product: CASTHTRRDRVFRGYTF.